This is a list of T cell receptor beta chains from one sample in a study of cytomegalovirus exposure and HLA in healthy donors. Profiling relied on immunoSEQ multiplex PCR, and the TCRdb table lists in-frame clones only, not all of them. The profile shows about 140,000 clones, 75% to 90% of them singletons. Sequencing input: PBMCs. These receptors were collected from a man between 35 and 55 years old in good health and CMV-seronegative. Both conserved end residues are part of each CDR3. Each record gives: V gene, D gene, clone size, J gene, CDR3 protein, CDR3 DNA. A D gene is named only where the DNA matches it firmly. Not all rows give a size; the values are once, few, many and, for expanded clones, a class.

V: TRBV6-5; D: -; size: -; J: TRBJ2-1; CDR3: CASSYLRGYNEQFF; DNA: TGTGCCAGCAGTTACTTGCGGGGCTACAATGAGCAGTTCTTC
V: TRBV5-6; D: TRBD1; size: -; J: TRBJ1-6; CDR3: CASSFTRGTGYSPLHF; DNA: TGTGCCAGCAGCTTCACGCGTGGGACAGGGTATTCACCCCTCCACTTT
V: TRBV4-1; D: TRBD1; size: -; J: TRBJ2-7; CDR3: CASSQGQGAHEQYF; DNA: TGCGCCAGCAGCCAAGGTCAGGGGGCCCACGAGCAGTACTTC
V: TRBV18; D: -; size: -; J: TRBJ1-5; CDR3: CASSPTEARGQPQHF; DNA: TGTGCCAGCTCACCAACGGAGGCCAGGGGTCAGCCCCAGCATTTT
V: TRBV28; D: TRBD1; size: few; J: TRBJ1-3; CDR3: CASTIRQGASGNTIYF; DNA: TGTGCCAGCACCATTAGACAGGGGGCCTCTGGAAACACCATATATTTT
V: TRBV5-5; D: TRBD1; size: -; J: TRBJ1-1; CDR3: CASSREVGTGYITEAFF; DNA: TGTGCCAGCAGCAGGGAGGTCGGGACAGGGTATATTACTGAAGCTTTCTTT
V: TRBV6-6; D: TRBD1; size: -; J: TRBJ2-7; CDR3: CASSQDRGLSYEQYF; DNA: TGTGCCAGCAGTCAAGACAGGGGCCTCTCCTACGAGCAGTACTTC
V: TRBV7-7; D: TRBD2; size: -; J: TRBJ2-1; CDR3: CASSELGTSGVYNEQFF; DNA: TGTGCCAGCAGCGAACTTGGGACTAGCGGAGTGTACAATGAGCAGTTCTTC
V: TRBV11-2; D: -; size: once; J: TRBJ2-7; CDR3: CASSLGGSGYEQYF; DNA: TGTGCCAGCAGCTTAGGGGGTAGCGGATACGAGCAGTACTTC
V: TRBV5-1; D: TRBD1; size: few; J: TRBJ1-4; CDR3: CASSSGTENEKLFF; DNA: TGCGCCAGCAGCTCCGGGACAGAAAATGAAAAACTGTTTTTT
V: TRBV7-8; D: TRBD1; size: -; J: TRBJ1-1; CDR3: CASSRDRGWKNTEAFF; DNA: TGTGCCAGCAGCCGGGACAGGGGTTGGAAAAACACTGAAGCTTTCTTT
V: TRBV5-1; D: TRBD1; size: -; J: TRBJ2-2; CDR3: CASSWYGTANTGELFF; DNA: TGCGCCAGCAGCTGGTACGGGACAGCGAACACCGGGGAGCTGTTTTTT
V: TRBV18; D: TRBD1; size: -; J: TRBJ1-2; CDR3: CASSPQPGQAYLNYGYTF; DNA: TGTGCCAGCTCACCACAACCGGGACAGGCCTATCTTAACTATGGCTACACCTTC
V: TRBV5-1; D: -; size: -; J: TRBJ2-2; CDR3: CASSLFLTPSGTGELFF; DNA: TGCGCCAGCAGCTTGTTCCTAACACCCTCGGGCACCGGGGAGCTGTTTTTT
V: TRBV7-6; D: -; size: -; J: TRBJ2-7; CDR3: CASSLQGSSYEQYF; DNA: TGTGCCAGCAGCTTACAGGGGTCCTCCTACGAGCAGTACTTC
V: TRBV10-3; D: -; size: few; J: TRBJ2-3; CDR3: CAISESFLSDTQYF; DNA: TGTGCCATCAGTGAGTCCTTTTTATCAGATACGCAGTATTTT
V: TRBV18; D: TRBD1; size: -; J: TRBJ1-1; CDR3: CASSQQGENTEAFF; DNA: TGTGCCAGCTCACAACAGGGGGAAAACACTGAAGCTTTCTTT
V: TRBV6-5; D: -; size: -; J: TRBJ1-5; CDR3: CASSKQGGSNQPQHF; DNA: TGTGCCAGCAGTAAACAGGGTGGGAGCAATCAGCCCCAGCATTTT
V: TRBV6-6; D: -; size: -; J: TRBJ1-2; CDR3: CASLRGTQINYGYTF; DNA: TGTGCCAGCTTGAGGGGGACACAGATAAACTATGGCTACACCTTC
V: TRBV13; D: TRBD1; size: -; J: TRBJ2-1; CDR3: CASSPTGDRPYNEQFF; DNA: TGTGCCAGCAGCCCAACCGGGGACAGACCTTACAATGAGCAGTTCTTC
V: TRBV7-3; D: -; size: -; J: TRBJ2-3; CDR3: CASSPSADTQYF; DNA: TGTGCCAGCAGCCCGTCGGCAGATACGCAGTATTTT
V: TRBV27; D: -; size: -; J: TRBJ2-7; CDR3: CASIFGGDEQYF; DNA: TGTGCCAGCATCTTCGGCGGGGACGAGCAGTACTTC
V: TRBV30; D: -; size: -; J: TRBJ1-5; CDR3: CAWNTGGGSYQPQHF; DNA: TGTGCCTGGAACACCGGGGGGGGGAGCTATCAGCCCCAGCATTTT
V: TRBV4-1; D: -; size: -; J: TRBJ2-7; CDR3: CASSHLLGSAEQYF; DNA: TGCGCCAGCAGCCACCTCCTAGGATCGGCCGAGCAGTACTTC
V: TRBV5-1; D: -; size: once; J: TRBJ2-7; CDR3: CASSLGGSSYEQYF; DNA: TGCGCCAGCAGCTTGGGTGGGAGCTCCTACGAGCAGTACTTC
V: TRBV23-1; D: -; size: -; J: TRBJ1-4; CDR3: CASSQSQGGPGCWEKLFF; DNA: TGCGCCAGCAGTCAATCACAGGGTGGACCCGGCTGCTGGGAAAAACTGTTTTTT
V: TRBV10-1; D: TRBD1; size: -; J: TRBJ2-1; CDR3: CASNSGTGGDSNEQFF; DNA: TGCGCCAGCAATTCAGGAACAGGGGGCGACTCCAATGAGCAGTTCTTC
V: TRBV2; D: -; size: -; J: TRBJ1-2; CDR3: CASIIRSYGYTF; DNA: TGTGCCAGCATAATTCGGAGCTATGGCTACACCTTC
V: TRBV27; D: TRBD1; size: once; J: TRBJ1-2; CDR3: CASSSAGTGGVITF; DNA: TGTGCCAGCAGTTCCGCCGGGACAGGGGGCGTTATCACCTTC